Shown below are 14 T cell receptor beta chains from a single sample sequenced in a study of T and B cells in COVID-19 patients. BIOMED2 TRB-A/B primer pools were used in multiplex TRB PCR. TCRdb analysed the multiplex PCR reads with MiXCR anew, one entry per CDR3 protein. The table includes about 5,800 distinct CDR3 sequences, roughly 26% detected once. Blood genomic DNA input for TRB amplification was 250-500 ng. Sequencing was done on a sample of blood. The receptors were gathered from a human donor with active COVID-19.

The chain links TRBV19 to TRBJ2-6; the match to TRBD2 covers 14 bases. This CDR3 has 18 amino acids. The V gene's germline CDR1 is LNHDA and CDR2 SQIVND (reference sequence). J lost 4 bases, V lost 5 bases, and 7 bases had no gene match. The CDR3 protein is CASSAGLAGVSGANVLTF. As DNA, the CDR3 is TGTGCCAGTAGTGCGGGACTAGCGGGAGTGAGCGGGGCCAACGTCCTGACTTTC. Together with reference TRBV19 and TRBJ2-6, the CDR3 gives the full variable domain: DGGITQSPKYLFRKEGQNVTLSCEQNLNHDAMYWYRQDPGQGLRLIYYSQIVNDFQKGDIAEGYSVSREKKESFPLTVTSAQKNPTAFYLCASSAGLAGVSGANVLTFGAGSRLTVL.

Worth noting for this clonotype: This may be a read error, as it is one base from a much larger clone. The V call is TRBV18, the J call TRBJ2-5; D is unresolved. CDR1 KGHSH and CDR2 LQKENI come from the germline V gene. The CDR3 totals 14 residues. DNA for the CDR3: TGTGACAGCTCACCGAGTGAAGGGTTTGGGACCCAGTACTTC. Its translation: CDSSPSEGFGTQYF.

In this sample, this clonotype turned up once. The V call is TRBV6-1, the J call TRBJ2-7, with TRBD1 matching over 9 bases. The V and J ends lost 6 bases and 3 bases, in that order; junction bases with no gene match: 6. This CDR3 has 14 amino acids. Germline V gene data show CDR1 as MNHNS and CDR2 as SASEGT. The CDR3 DNA is TGTGCCAGCAGAGATCCGGGACAGGGCTACGAGCAGTACTTC. Translation: CASRDPGQGYEQYF.

Sample share makes this clonotype medium-sized. The chain employs TRBV15 and TRBJ1-2, with 8 bases fitting TRBD1. V gave up 0 bases and J gave up 7 bases; unmatched junction bases: 7. The CDR3 runs 15 residues. Germline loops: CDR1 LNHNV, CDR2 YYDKDF (reference sequence). The CDR3 is CATSRERDRGGGYTF. CDR3 nucleotides: TGTGCCACCAGCAGAGAACGAGACAGGGGAGGTGGCTACACCTTC.

A few counts support this clonotype. The chain joins TRBV20-1 to TRBJ1-2; a possible D gene is TRBD1 (6 bases). This CDR3 comprises 11 residues. V gave up 6 bases and J gave up 6 bases, with 11 bases separating them. Germline loops: CDR1 DFQATT, CDR2 SNEGSKA (reference sequence). The CDR3 DNA follows: TGCAGTGCAACGTGGACAGATGGCTACACCTTC. This gives the protein CSATWTDGYTF.

By sample fraction, this clonotype is medium-sized. The chain recombines TRBV27 with TRBJ2-1; a weak D match, TRBD1 (5 bases). Per the germline V gene, CDR1 is MNHEY and CDR2 is SMNVEV (reference sequence). Trimming removed 6 bases at V and 3 bases at J, with 21 bases between. The CDR3 extends over 17 amino acids. CDR3 sequence reads: CASSNTPDSVVYNEQFF. The CDR3 bases are TGTGCCAGCAGCAACACCCCCGACAGCGTGGTCTACAATGAGCAGTTCTTC.

This rearrangement joins TRBV18 to TRBJ1-1; D unclear. The CDR3 consists of 14 residues. V was pared by 4 bases and J by 0 bases, with 9 bases between. CDR1 is KGHSH and CDR2 is LQKENI in the germline V gene. The CDR3 loop reads CASSRNSMNTEAFF. The CDR3 nucleotides are TGTGCCAGCTCACGAAACTCTATGAACACTGAAGCTTTCTTT. Looking up the rest from reference TRBV18 and TRBJ1-1 gives the full variable domain: NAGVMQNPRHLVRRRGQEARLRCSPMKGHSHVYWYRQLPEEGLKFMVYLQKENIIDESGMPKERFSAEFPKEGPSILRIQQVVRGDSAAYFCASSRNSMNTEAFFGQGTRLTVV.

The chain carries TRBV18 and TRBJ2-6; 7 bases agree with TRBD1. V dropped 3 bases and J dropped 0; count of bases not matched to a gene: 2. CDR1 and CDR2 (germline): KGHSH, LQKENI. The CDR3 spans 16 residues. The CDR3 sequence is CASSPGTASGANVLTF. The CDR3 DNA follows: TGTGCCAGCTCACCCGGGACAGCCTCTGGGGCCAACGTCCTGACTTTC.

The CDR3 is CASTTGTSADEQYF. CDR3 DNA sequence: TGTGCCAGCACTACCGGGACTAGCGCCGACGAGCAGTACTTC. This chain joins TRBV27 and TRBJ2-7, with 10 bases identical to TRBD2. The CDR3 length is 14 residues. The V segment lost 7 bases and the J segment 5 bases; nucleotides outside the gene matches: 8. Germline lookup yields CDR1 MNHEY and CDR2 SMNVEV (reference sequence).

This clonotype was seen more than once but under ten times. The chain combines TRBV24-1 with TRBJ2-2; 9 positions match TRBD1. The CDR3 runs to 17 residues. The germline V gene encodes CDR1 KGHDR and CDR2 SFDVKD. The trim removed 3 bases at V and 4 bases at J, leaving 8 bases unmatched. The CDR3 loop is CATSDTTGQGTTGELFF. For the CDR3, the DNA is TGTGCCACCAGTGATACCACGGGACAGGGTACCACCGGGGAGCTGTTTTTT.

This chain connects TRBV19 to TRBJ1-3; D remains unclear. The length of the CDR3 is 15 residues. Germline CDR1 reads LNHDA; CDR2 reads SQIVND (reference sequence). Trimming left V 10 bases short and J 2 bases short, with 18 bases between. CDR3 region: CATFYAGKAGNTIYF. CDR3 sequence (DNA): TGTGCCACCTTCTACGCCGGGAAAGCTGGAAACACCATATATTTT. Full variable domain (remainder filled in from reference TRBV19 and TRBJ1-3): DGGITQSPKYLFRKEGQNVTLSCEQNLNHDAMYWYRQDPGQGLRLIYYSQIVNDFQKGDIAEGYSVSREKKESFPLTVTSAQKNPTAFYLCATFYAGKAGNTIYFGEGSWLTVV.

This clonotype was picked up many times. J is TRBJ2-5 and V is TRBV10-3; 8 bases are a match to TRBD1. The CDR3 is 13 amino acids. In germline, CDR1 is ENHRY, CDR2 SYGVKD. J was trimmed by 5 bases and V by 5 bases; bases with no gene match: 4. DNA for the CDR3: TGTGCCATCAGTTCGGACAGGGCGGAGACCCAGTACTTC. It encodes CAISSDRAETQYF.

This clonotype has more than one count but fewer than ten. This chain connects TRBV28 to TRBJ2-7, with D hard to call. Trimming removed 7 bases from V and 5 bases from J, with 12 bases in between. Germline loops: CDR1 MDHEN, CDR2 SYDVKM. The CDR3 runs to 12 residues. The DNA for the CDR3 is TGTGCCAGCATCGGAAGAGGTGACGAGCAGTACTTC. Translation: CASIGRGDEQYF.

V gene TRBV10-1 combines with J gene TRBJ2-5, with 7 nucleotides matching TRBD2. Germline V gene sequence: CDR1 WNHNN, CDR2 SYGVQD (reference sequence). The V gene end was trimmed by 3 bases and the J gene end by 6 bases; junction bases not matched to a gene: 10. The CDR3 totals 15 residues. The CDR3 nucleotides are TGCGCCAGCAGTGACGGCGGGAGTGGGGGAAAGACCCAGTACTTC. Encoded protein: CASSDGGSGGKTQYF.